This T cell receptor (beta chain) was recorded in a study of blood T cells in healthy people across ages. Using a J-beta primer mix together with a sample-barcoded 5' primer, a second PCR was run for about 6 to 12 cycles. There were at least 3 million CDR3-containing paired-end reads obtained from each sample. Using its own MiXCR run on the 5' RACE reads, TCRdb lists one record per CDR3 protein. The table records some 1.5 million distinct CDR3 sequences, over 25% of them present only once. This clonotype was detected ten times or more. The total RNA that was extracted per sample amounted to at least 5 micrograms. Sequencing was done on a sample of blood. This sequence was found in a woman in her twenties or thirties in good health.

The CDR3: CSARPTGDSFSGANVLTF. The CDR3 DNA reads TGCAGTGCTAGACCCACGGGGGACAGCTTCTCTGGGGCCAACGTCCTGACTTTC. The V and J genes are TRBV20-1 and TRBJ2-6; weak D call: TRBD1 (7 bases). Trimming pared 2 bases from V and 0 bases from J, leaving 17 bases between. Germline V CDR1 and CDR2: DFQATT, SNEGSKA (reference sequence). CDR3 size: 18 residues.